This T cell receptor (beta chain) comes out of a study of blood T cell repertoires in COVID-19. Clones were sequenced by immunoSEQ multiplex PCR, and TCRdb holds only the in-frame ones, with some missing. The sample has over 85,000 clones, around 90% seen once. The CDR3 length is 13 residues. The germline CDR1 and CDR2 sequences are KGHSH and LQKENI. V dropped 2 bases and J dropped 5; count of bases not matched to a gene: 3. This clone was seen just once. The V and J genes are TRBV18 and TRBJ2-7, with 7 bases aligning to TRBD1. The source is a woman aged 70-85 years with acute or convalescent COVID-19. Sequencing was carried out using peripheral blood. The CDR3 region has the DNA TGTGCCAGCTCACCAAGGCAGGGGGACGAGCAGTACTTC. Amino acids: CASSPRQGDEQYF. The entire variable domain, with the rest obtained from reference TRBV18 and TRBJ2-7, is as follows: NAGVMQNPRHLVRRRGQEARLRCSPMKGHSHVYWYRQLPEEGLKFMVYLQKENIIDESGMPKERFSAEFPKEGPSILRIQQVVRGDSAAYFCASSPRQGDEQYFGPGTRLTVT.